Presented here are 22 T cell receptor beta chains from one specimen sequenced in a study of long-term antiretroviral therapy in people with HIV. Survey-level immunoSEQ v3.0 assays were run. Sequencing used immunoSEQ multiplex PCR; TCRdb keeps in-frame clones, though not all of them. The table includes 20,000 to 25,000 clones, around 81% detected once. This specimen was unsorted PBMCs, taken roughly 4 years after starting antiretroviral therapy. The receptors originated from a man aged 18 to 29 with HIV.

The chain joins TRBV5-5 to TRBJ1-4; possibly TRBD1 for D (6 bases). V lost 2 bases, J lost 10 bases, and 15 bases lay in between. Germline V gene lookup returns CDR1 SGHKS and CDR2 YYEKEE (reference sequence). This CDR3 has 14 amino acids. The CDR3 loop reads CASSFGGAPGKLFF. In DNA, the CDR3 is TGTGCCAGCAGCTTTGGGGGGGCCCCTGGAAAACTGTTTTTT. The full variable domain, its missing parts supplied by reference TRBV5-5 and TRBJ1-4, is DAGVTQSPTHLIKTRGQQVTLRCSPISGHKSVSWYQQVLGQGPQFIFQYYEKEERGRGNFPDRFSARQFPNYSSELNVNALLLGDSALYLCASSFGGAPGKLFFGSGTQLSVL.

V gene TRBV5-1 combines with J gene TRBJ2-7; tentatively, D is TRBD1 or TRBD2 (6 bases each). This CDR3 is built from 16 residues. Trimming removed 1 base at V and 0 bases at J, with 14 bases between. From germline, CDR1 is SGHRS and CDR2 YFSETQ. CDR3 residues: CASSLSRGHLSYEQYF. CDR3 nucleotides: TGCGCCAGCAGCTTGTCGCGGGGACACCTCTCCTACGAGCAGTACTTC.

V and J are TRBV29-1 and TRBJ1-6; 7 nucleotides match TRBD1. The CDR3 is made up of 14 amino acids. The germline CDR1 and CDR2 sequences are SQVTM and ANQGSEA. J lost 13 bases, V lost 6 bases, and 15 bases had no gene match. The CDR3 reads CSVLPATGEGPLHF. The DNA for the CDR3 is TGCAGCGTCCTACCGGCCACAGGGGAAGGGCCCCTCCACTTT.

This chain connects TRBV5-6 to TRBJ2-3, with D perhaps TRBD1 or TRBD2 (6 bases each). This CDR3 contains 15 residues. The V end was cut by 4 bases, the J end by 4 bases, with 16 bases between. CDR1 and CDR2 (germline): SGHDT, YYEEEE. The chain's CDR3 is CASSAGQGRSDTQYF. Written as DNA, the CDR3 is TGTGCCAGCAGCGCGGGCCAGGGGAGGTCAGATACGCAGTATTTT.

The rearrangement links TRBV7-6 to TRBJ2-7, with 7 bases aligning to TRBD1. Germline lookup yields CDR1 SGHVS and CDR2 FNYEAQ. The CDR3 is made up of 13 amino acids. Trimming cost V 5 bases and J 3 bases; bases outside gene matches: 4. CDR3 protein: CASSPGQHYEQYF. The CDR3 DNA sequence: TGTGCCAGCAGCCCGGGACAGCACTACGAGCAGTACTTC.

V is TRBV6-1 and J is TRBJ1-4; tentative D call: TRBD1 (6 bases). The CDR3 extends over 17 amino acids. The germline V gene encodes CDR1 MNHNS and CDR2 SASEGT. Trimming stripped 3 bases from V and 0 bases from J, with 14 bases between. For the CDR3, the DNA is TGTGCCAGCAGTGATAGGGGGTGGGGGGCAACTAATGAAAAACTGTTTTTT. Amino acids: CASSDRGWGATNEKLFF.

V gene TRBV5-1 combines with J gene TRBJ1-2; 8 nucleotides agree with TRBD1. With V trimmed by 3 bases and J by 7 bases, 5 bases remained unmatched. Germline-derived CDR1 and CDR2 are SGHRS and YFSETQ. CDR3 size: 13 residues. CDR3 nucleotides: TGCGCCAGCAGCTCACAGGGGACAGGTGGCTACACCTTC. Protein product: CASSSQGTGGYTF.

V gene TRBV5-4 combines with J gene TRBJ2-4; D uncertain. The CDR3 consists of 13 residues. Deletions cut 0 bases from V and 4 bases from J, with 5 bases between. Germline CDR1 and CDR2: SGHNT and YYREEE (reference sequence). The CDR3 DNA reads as TGTGCCAGCAGCTTGGCGCAGAAAAACATTCAGTACTTC. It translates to CASSLAQKNIQYF.

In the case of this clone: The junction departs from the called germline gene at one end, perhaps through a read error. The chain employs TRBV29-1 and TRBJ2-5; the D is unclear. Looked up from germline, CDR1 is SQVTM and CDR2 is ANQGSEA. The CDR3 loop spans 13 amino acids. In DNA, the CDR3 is TGCAGCGTTGAAGATCAATCCGGAGAGGCCCAGTACTTC. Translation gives CSVEDQSGEAQYF. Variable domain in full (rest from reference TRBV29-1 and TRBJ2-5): SAVISQKPSRDICQRGTSLTIQCQVDSQVTMMFWYRQQPGQSLTLIATANQGSEATYESGFVIDKFPISRPNLTFSTLTVSNMSPEDSSIYLCSVEDQSGEAQYFGPGTRLLVL.

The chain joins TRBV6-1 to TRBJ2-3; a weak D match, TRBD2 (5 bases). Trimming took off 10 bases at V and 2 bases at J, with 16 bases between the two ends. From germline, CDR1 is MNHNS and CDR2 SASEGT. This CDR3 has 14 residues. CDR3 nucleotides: TGTGCCACACAATGGCGAGACTACACAGATACGCAGTATTTT. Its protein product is CATQWRDYTDTQYF.

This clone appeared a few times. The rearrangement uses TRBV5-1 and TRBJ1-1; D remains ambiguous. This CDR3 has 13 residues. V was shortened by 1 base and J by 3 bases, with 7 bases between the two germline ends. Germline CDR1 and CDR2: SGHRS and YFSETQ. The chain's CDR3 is CASSLTTDTEAFF. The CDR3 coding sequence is TGCGCCAGCAGCTTGACTACGGACACTGAAGCTTTCTTT.

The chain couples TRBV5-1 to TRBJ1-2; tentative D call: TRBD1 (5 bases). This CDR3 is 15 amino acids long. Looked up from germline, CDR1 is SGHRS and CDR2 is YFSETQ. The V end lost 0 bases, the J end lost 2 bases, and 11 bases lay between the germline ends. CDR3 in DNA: TGCGCCAGCAGCTTGGTGGTAGGGGAGAACTATGGCTACACCTTC. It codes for CASSLVVGENYGYTF.

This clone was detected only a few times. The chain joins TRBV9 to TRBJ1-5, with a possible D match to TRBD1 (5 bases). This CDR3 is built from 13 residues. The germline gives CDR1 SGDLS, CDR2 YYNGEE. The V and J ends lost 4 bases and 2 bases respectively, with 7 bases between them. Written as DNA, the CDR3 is TGTGCCAGCAGCCGGGACGGCAATCAGCCCCAGCATTTT. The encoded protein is CASSRDGNQPQHF.

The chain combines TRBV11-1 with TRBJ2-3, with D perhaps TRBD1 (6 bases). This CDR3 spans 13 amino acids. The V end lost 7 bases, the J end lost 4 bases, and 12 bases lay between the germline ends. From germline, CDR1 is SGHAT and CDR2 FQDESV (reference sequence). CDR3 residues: CASTRYRADTQYF. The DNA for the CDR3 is TGTGCCAGCACCCGATACAGGGCAGATACGCAGTATTTT.

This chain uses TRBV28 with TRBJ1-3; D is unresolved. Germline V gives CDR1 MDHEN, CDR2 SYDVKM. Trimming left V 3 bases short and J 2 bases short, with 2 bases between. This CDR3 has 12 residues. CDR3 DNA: TGTGCCAGCAGTTTGGCTGGAAACACCATATATTTT. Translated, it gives CASSLAGNTIYF. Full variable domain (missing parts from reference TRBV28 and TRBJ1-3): DVKVTQSSRYLVKRTGEKVFLECVQDMDHENMFWYRQDPGLGLRLIYFSYDVKMKEKGDIPEGYSVSREKKERFSLILESASTNQTSMYLCASSLAGNTIYFGEGSWLTVV.

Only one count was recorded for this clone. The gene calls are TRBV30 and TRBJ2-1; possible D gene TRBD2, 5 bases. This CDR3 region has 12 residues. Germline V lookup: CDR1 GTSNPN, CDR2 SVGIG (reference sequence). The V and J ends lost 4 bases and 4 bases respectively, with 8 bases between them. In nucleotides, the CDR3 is TGTGCCTGGAAAAGCGGTTACAATGAGCAGTTCTTC. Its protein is CAWKSGYNEQFF.

The CDR3 here is CASSFPGTSLHF. CDR3 in DNA: TGTGCCAGCAGCTTCCCCGGGACCTCCCTCCACTTT. The chain combines TRBV7-2 with TRBJ1-6; perhaps TRBD1 as D (5 bases). In germline, CDR1 is SGHTA, CDR2 FQGNSA. V was clipped by 3 bases and J by 14 bases, with 11 bases between them. The CDR3 is made up of 12 amino acids.

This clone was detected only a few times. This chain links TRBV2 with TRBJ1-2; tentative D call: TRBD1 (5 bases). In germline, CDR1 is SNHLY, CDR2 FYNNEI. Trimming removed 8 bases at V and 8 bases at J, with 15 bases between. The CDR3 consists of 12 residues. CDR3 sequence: CASSSQVHGYTF. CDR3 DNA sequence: TGTGCCAGCTCGTCACAGGTTCACGGCTACACCTTC.

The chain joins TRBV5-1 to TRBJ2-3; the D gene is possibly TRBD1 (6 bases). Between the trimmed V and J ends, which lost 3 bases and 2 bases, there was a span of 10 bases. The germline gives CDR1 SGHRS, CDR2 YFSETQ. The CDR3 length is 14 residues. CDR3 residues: CASSSRDNTDTQYF. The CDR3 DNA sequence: TGCGCCAGCAGCTCTCGGGACAACACAGATACGCAGTATTTT.

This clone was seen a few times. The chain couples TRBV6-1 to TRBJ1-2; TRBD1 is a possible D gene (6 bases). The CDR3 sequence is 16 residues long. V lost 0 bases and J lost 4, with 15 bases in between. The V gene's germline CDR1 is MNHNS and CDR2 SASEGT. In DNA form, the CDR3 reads TGTGCCAGCAGTGAAGCAATACAGGGAGGTCTCTATGGCTACACCTTC. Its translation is CASSEAIQGGLYGYTF.

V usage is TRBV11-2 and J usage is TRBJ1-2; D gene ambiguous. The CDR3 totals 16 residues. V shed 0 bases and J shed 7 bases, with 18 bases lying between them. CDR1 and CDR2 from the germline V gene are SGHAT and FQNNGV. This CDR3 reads CASSLDAGIGLGGYTF. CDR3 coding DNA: TGTGCCAGCAGCTTAGATGCGGGGATTGGACTGGGTGGCTACACCTTC.

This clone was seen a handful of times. As DNA, the CDR3 is TGTGCCAGCAGTGATAGGCGAGGGGATCAGCCCCAGCATTTT. It encodes CASSDRRGDQPQHF. The chain joins TRBV2 to TRBJ1-5; D might be TRBD1 (5 bases). CDR1 SNHLY and CDR2 FYNNEI come from the germline V gene. V lost 3 bases and J lost 5, with 11 bases in between. The CDR3 contains 14 residues.